This TCR beta chain comes out of a study of blood T cell repertoires in COVID-19. Profiled with immunoSEQ multiplex PCR; TCRdb holds only in-frame clones, not every one. The sample has some 300,000 clones; around 92% are singletons. The CDR3 runs to 15 residues. CDR1 is MNHEY and CDR2 is SVGAGI in the germline V gene. V shed 6 bases, J shed 8 bases, and the junction held 15 bases outside the gene matches. The specimen was peripheral blood. The rearrangement joins TRBV6-5 to TRBJ1-1, with 7 bases fitting TRBD1. This receptor was obtained from a woman aged 25 to 39 with COVID-19, enrolled during active disease. The CDR3 region is CASSGTAALSSEAFF. The CDR3 coding sequence is TGTGCCAGCAGCGGGACAGCGGCCCTTTCTTCCGAAGCTTTCTTT.